The source of this T cell receptor (beta chain) is a study of blood T cells in healthy people across ages. Study background: The capture of about one barcoded beta molecule per two T cells was achieved by template switching.

A second PCR, run for about 7 to 12 cycles, used a sample-barcoded 5' primer plus a J-beta primer mix. TCRdb itself ran the 5' RACE reads through MiXCR, one entry per CDR3 protein. The data hold about 1.1 million distinct CDR3 sequences, with 30% to 40% observed a single time. The CDR3 is 13 residues long. Germline V gives CDR1 SGHRS, CDR2 YFSETQ. J lost 4 bases, V lost 6 bases, and 5 bases had no gene match. The sample consisted of blood. The source of this sequence is a young man in good health. The chain links TRBV5-1 to TRBJ1-2; 8 bases agree with TRBD1. The CDR3 sequence: CASTTQGAYGYTF. The CDR3 nucleotides are TGCGCCAGCACCACTCAGGGGGCCTATGGCTACACCTTC.